These 11 T cell receptor beta chains share one sample of origin, sequenced in a study of blood T cell repertoires in COVID-19. Measured with immunoSEQ multiplex PCR; TCRdb has only the in-frame clones, and not every one. The table includes around 340,000 clones, around 88% detected once. Input material: peripheral blood. The receptors come from a man younger than 45 with active or convalescent COVID-19.

V and J are TRBV28 and TRBJ1-1; D is perhaps TRBD1 (6 bases). Looked up from germline, CDR1 is MDHEN and CDR2 is SYDVKM. The CDR3 extends over 16 amino acids. The ends were cut back, 3 bases at V and 0 bases at J, with 14 bases in the middle. The CDR3 sequence is CASSFLQGQLNTEAFF. The CDR3 region has the DNA TGTGCCAGCAGTTTTCTCCAAGGACAGCTGAACACTGAAGCTTTCTTT.

This chain joins TRBV5-1 and TRBJ1-2; D may be TRBD1 (5 bases). The CDR3 has 16 residues. V gave up 4 bases and J gave up 6 bases, with 22 bases separating them. CDR1 SGHRS and CDR2 YFSETQ come from the germline V gene. The CDR3 bases are TGCGCCAGCAGCCCTCCTGGGACTTTCGGGATCGATGGCTACACCTTC. Amino acid sequence: CASSPPGTFGIDGYTF. Full variable domain (missing parts from reference TRBV5-1 and TRBJ1-2): KAGVTQTPRYLIKTRGQQVTLSCSPISGHRSVSWYQQTPGQGLQFLFEYFSETQRNKGNFPGRFSGRQFSNSRSEMNVSTLELGDSALYLCASSPPGTFGIDGYTFGSGTRLTVV.

The chain is built from TRBV5-4 and TRBJ2-2; 11 bases are a match to TRBD2. Germline CDR1 is SGHNT and CDR2 is YYREEE (reference sequence). With V trimmed by 3 bases and J by 2 bases, 6 bases remained unmatched. This CDR3 is 17 amino acids long. The CDR3 bases are TGTGCCAGCAGCTCGGAGGGACTAGCGGAAAACACCGGGGAGCTGTTTTTT. Translated, it gives CASSSEGLAENTGELFF.

The CDR3 DNA reads as TGTGCCAGCAGTTTATGGACAGGGGGGGATGAAAAACTGTTTTTT. Protein sequence: CASSLWTGGDEKLFF. The chain is built from TRBV27 and TRBJ1-4; TRBD1 matches at 10 bases. The CDR3 contains 15 residues. Trimming at V came to 1 base and at J to 6 bases, leaving 2 bases not matched to a gene. The germline CDR1 and CDR2 sequences are MNHEY and SMNVEV (reference sequence).

The rearrangement links TRBV11-3 to TRBJ1-6; no clear D. This CDR3 spans 14 amino acids. From germline, CDR1 is SGHNT and CDR2 YENEEA. V gave up 5 bases and J gave up 5 bases, with 10 bases separating them. The CDR3 DNA is TGTGCCAGCAGCCCGGTCCCGGATAATTCACCCCTCCACTTT. Encoded protein: CASSPVPDNSPLHF.

This sequence joins TRBV7-9 and TRBJ2-7, with TRBD1 as a possible D gene (6 bases). V shed 6 bases and J shed 2 bases, with 17 bases lying between them. In germline, CDR1 is SEHNR, CDR2 FQNEAQ (reference sequence). This CDR3 spans 15 amino acids. The CDR3 coding sequence is TGTGCCAGCAGTTCAAACGGACAGAGACCCTACGAGCAGTACTTC. Translated, it gives CASSSNGQRPYEQYF.

The chain links TRBV11-1 to TRBJ1-4; 7 positions match TRBD1. From germline, CDR1 is SGHAT and CDR2 FQDESV (reference sequence). V dropped 0 bases and J dropped 8; count of bases not matched to a gene: 9. CDR3 length: 16 amino acids. The CDR3 loop is CASSLAAGGRGEKLFF. CDR3 coding DNA: TGTGCCAGCAGCTTAGCTGCAGGGGGAAGAGGAGAAAAACTGTTTTTT.

By sample share, this clone is medium-sized. The rearrangement links TRBV4-2 to TRBJ1-4; D unresolved. Germline loops: CDR1 LGHNA, CDR2 YNFKEQ. Trimming shortened V by 1 base and J by 3 bases, and 9 bases separated the two germline ends. This CDR3 comprises 15 residues. CDR3 protein: CASSQAGGSNEKLFF. CDR3 bases: TGTGCCAGCAGCCAAGCAGGAGGGTCTAATGAAAAACTGTTTTTT.

The V call is TRBV7-9, the J call TRBJ2-3, with D possibly matching TRBD1 (6 bases). The CDR3 consists of 17 residues. CDR1 and CDR2 (germline): SEHNR, FQNEAQ (reference sequence). Trimming removed 1 base from V and 0 bases from J, with 14 bases in between. The CDR3 coding sequence is TGTGCCAGCAGCTTAGTATCGGGGACAACTAGCACAGATACGCAGTATTTT. Protein product: CASSLVSGTTSTDTQYF.

The chain couples TRBV11-2 to TRBJ1-1; D possibly corresponds to TRBD1 (5 bases). V lost 5 bases and J 4 bases, leaving 14 bases between the germline ends. This CDR3 is 14 amino acids long. Germline assignment: CDR1 SGHAT and CDR2 FQNNGV. The CDR3 DNA is TGTGCCAGCAGCCCTGTGGGGGGACCCACTGAAGCTTTCTTT. Amino acids: CASSPVGGPTEAFF.

This clone was observed a handful of times. The chain employs TRBV28 and TRBJ2-1, with D perhaps matching TRBD2 (6 bases). CDR1 MDHEN and CDR2 SYDVKM come from the germline V gene. CDR3 length equals 15 residues. V lost 8 bases to trimming and J lost 7 bases, with 21 bases between them. CDR3 amino acids: CASSGGRWERNEQFF. The CDR3 DNA reads as TGTGCCAGCTCCGGGGGAAGATGGGAGAGGAATGAGCAGTTCTTC.